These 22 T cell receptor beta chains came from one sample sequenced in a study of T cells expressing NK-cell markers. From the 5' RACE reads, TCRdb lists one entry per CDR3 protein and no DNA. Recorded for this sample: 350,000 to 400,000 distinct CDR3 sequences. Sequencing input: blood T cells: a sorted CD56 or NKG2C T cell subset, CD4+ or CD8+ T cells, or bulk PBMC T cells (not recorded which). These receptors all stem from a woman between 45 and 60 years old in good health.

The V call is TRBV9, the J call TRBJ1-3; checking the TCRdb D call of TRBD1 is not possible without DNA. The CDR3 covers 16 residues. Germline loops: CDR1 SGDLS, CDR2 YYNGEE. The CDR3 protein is CASSVGTGRAGNTIYF.

This chain's CDR3 is CSAQPRVGGTDTQYF. The chain joins TRBV20-1 to TRBJ2-3; the TCRdb D gene call, TRBD2, has no DNA to confirm it. This CDR3 comprises 15 residues. Looked up from germline, CDR1 is DFQATT and CDR2 is SNEGSKA (reference sequence).

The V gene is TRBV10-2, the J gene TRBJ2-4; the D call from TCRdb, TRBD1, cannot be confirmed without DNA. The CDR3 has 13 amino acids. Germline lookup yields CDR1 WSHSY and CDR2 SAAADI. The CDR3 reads CATLQGLKNIQYF.

CDR3 residues: CSGKVSPYEQYF. The rearrangement uses TRBV29-1 and TRBJ2-7. From germline, CDR1 is SQVTM and CDR2 ANQGSEA. The CDR3 extends over 12 amino acids.

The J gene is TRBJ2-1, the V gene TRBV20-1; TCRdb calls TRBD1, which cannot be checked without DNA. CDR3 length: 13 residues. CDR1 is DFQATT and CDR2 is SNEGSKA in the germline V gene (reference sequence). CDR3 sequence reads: CSARDRRGYEQFF.

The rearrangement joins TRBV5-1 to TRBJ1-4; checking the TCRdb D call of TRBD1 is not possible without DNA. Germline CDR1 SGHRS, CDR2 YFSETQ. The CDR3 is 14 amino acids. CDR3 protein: CASKGTAANEKLFF. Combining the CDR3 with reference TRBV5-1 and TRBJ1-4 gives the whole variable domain KAGVTQTPRYLIKTRGQQVTLSCSPISGHRSVSWYQQTPGQGLQFLFEYFSETQRNKGNFPGRFSGRQFSNSRSEMNVSTLELGDSALYLCASKGTAANEKLFFGSGTQLSVL.

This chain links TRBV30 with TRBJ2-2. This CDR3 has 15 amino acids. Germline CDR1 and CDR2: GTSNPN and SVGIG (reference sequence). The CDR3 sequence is CAWSVQERNTGELFF.

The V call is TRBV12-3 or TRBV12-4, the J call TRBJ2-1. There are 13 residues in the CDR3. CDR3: CASSFGERNEQFF.

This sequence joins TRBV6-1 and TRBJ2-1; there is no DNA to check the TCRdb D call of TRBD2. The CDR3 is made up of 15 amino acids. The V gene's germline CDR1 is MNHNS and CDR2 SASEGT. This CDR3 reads CASSEVGSGSYEQFF.

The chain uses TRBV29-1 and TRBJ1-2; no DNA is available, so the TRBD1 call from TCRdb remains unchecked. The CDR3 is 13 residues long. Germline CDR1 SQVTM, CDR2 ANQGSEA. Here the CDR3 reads CSVDRLGAYGYTF.

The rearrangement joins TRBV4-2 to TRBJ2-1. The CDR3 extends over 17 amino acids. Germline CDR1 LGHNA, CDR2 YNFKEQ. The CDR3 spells CASSPTFLHSSYNEQFF.

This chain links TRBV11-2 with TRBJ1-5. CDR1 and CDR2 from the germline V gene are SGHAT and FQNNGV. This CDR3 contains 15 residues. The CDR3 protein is CASSFDRKSNQPQHF.

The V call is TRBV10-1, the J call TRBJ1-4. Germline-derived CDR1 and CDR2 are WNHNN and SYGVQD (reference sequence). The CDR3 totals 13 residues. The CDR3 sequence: CASNRGLGEKLFF.

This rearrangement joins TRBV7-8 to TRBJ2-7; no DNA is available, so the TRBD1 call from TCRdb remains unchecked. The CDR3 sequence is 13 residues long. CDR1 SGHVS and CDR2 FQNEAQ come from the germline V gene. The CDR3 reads CASSLGPDYEQYF. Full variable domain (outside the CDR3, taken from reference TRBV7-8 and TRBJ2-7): GAGVSQSPRYKVAKRGQDVALRCDPISGHVSLFWYQQALGQGPEFLTYFQNEAQLDKSGLPSDRFFAERPEGSVSTLKIQRTQQEDSAVYLCASSLGPDYEQYFGPGTRLTVT.

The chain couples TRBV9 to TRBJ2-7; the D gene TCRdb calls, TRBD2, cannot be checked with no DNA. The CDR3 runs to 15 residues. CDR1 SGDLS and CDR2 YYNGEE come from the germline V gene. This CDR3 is CASSPTRFPSYEQYF. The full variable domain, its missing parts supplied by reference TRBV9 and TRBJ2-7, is DSGVTQTPKHLITATGQRVTLRCSPRSGDLSVYWYQQSLDQGLQFLIQYYNGEERAKGNILERFSAQQFPDLHSELNLSSLELGDSALYFCASSPTRFPSYEQYFGPGTRLTVT.

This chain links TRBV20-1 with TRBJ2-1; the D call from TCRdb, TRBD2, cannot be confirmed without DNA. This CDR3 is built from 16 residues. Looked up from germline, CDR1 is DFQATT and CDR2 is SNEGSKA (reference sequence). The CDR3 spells CSARDPAGVSYNEQFF.

The CDR3 loop reads CASSRDFTRGNNEQFF. The V call is TRBV5-5, the J call TRBJ2-1; no DNA is available, so the TRBD2 call from TCRdb remains unchecked. Germline CDR1 reads SGHKS; CDR2 reads YYEKEE (reference sequence). The CDR3 spans 16 residues.

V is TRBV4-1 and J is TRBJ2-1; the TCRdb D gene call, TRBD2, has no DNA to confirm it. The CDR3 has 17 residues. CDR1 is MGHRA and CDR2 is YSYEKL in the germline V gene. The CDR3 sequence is CASSQFLRASGSHEQFF.

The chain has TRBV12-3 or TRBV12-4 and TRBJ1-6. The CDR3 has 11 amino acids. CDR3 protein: CASSFGSSLHF.

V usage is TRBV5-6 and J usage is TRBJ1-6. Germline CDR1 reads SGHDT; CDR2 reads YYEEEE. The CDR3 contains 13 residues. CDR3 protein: CASSETRNSPLHF.

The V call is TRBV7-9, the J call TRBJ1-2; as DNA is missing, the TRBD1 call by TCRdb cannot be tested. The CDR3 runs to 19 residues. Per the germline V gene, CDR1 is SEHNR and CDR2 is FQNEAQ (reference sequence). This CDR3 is CASSLVDGQGRPHNYGYTF.

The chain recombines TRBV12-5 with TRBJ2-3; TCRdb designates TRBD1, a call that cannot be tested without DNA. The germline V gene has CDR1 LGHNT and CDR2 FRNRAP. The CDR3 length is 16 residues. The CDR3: CASAPVGVFVTDTQYF.